This is a list of T cell receptor beta chains from one sample in a study of control samples from healthy donors and cancer patients. Clones were read by immunoSEQ multiplex PCR, and TCRdb kept only the in-frame ones, dropping some. The table lists about 140,000 clones, 85% to 95% of them singletons. The source material was blood. The origin of the receptors is a man aged 35-49 years in good health. CDR3s include the opening cysteine and the closing phenylalanine or tryptophan. The order of the fields is J gene, V gene, CDR3 length, D gene, clone size, CDR3 protein, CDR3 DNA. D genes are given only for firm matches. Size is stated for part of the rows, as once, few or many counts, or as a class when the clone is expanded.

j_gene: TRBJ1-2; v_gene: TRBV7-9; len: 12; d_gene: TRBD1; abundance: once; CDR3aa: CASSLGTGGYTF; CDR3nt: TGTGCCAGCAGCTTGGGGACAGGAGGCTACACCTTC
j_gene: TRBJ2-3; v_gene: TRBV6-2/TRBV6-3; len: 13; d_gene: NA; abundance: NA; CDR3aa: CASSYEVTDTQYF; CDR3nt: TGTGCCAGCAGTTACGAGGTCACAGATACGCAGTATTTT
j_gene: TRBJ1-1; v_gene: TRBV11-2; len: 12; d_gene: NA; abundance: NA; CDR3aa: CASTTNPREAFF; CDR3nt: TGTGCCAGCACCACTAACCCCAGGGAAGCTTTCTTT
j_gene: TRBJ2-5; v_gene: TRBV25-1; len: 11; d_gene: NA; abundance: NA; CDR3aa: CALLPQETQYF; CDR3nt: TGTGCCCTTCTACCTCAAGAGACCCAGTACTTC
j_gene: TRBJ2-3; v_gene: TRBV10-3; len: 18; d_gene: TRBD1; abundance: NA; CDR3aa: CAISETLLGRGHTDTQYF; CDR3nt: TGTGCCATCAGTGAGACCCTGTTGGGCAGGGGGCACACAGATACGCAGTATTTT
j_gene: TRBJ1-1; v_gene: TRBV4-3; len: 14; d_gene: NA; abundance: NA; CDR3aa: CASSQVTGDIEAFF; CDR3nt: TGCGCCAGCAGCCAAGTGACCGGCGACATTGAAGCTTTCTTT
j_gene: TRBJ1-5; v_gene: TRBV19; len: 17; d_gene: NA; abundance: NA; CDR3aa: CASSKGLAGASNQPQHF; CDR3nt: TGTGCCAGTAGTAAAGGGCTTGCGGGAGCTAGCAATCAGCCCCAGCATTTT
j_gene: TRBJ1-6; v_gene: TRBV6-6; len: 14; d_gene: NA; abundance: once; CDR3aa: CASSLAGGNSPLHF; CDR3nt: TGTGCCAGCAGTCTCGCAGGCGGGAACTCACCCCTCCACTTT
j_gene: TRBJ1-2; v_gene: TRBV9; len: 14; d_gene: TRBD1; abundance: NA; CDR3aa: CASSDRTGAYGYTF; CDR3nt: TGTGCCAGCAGCGACAGGACAGGTGCCTATGGCTACACCTTC
j_gene: TRBJ2-1; v_gene: TRBV25-1; len: 16; d_gene: NA; abundance: NA; CDR3aa: CASSKFGTGSYNEQFF; CDR3nt: TGTGCCAGCAGTAAATTTGGGACGGGGTCCTACAATGAGCAGTTCTTC
j_gene: TRBJ1-1; v_gene: TRBV6-2/TRBV6-3; len: 13; d_gene: NA; abundance: NA; CDR3aa: CASSYPGWTEAFF; CDR3nt: TGTGCCAGCAGTTACCCGGGTTGGACTGAAGCTTTCTTT
j_gene: TRBJ1-5; v_gene: TRBV9; len: 15; d_gene: NA; abundance: NA; CDR3aa: CASSPDQGSNQPQHF; CDR3nt: TGTGCCAGCAGCCCCGATCAGGGTAGCAATCAGCCCCAGCATTTT
j_gene: TRBJ2-3; v_gene: TRBV7-9; len: 16; d_gene: NA; abundance: few; CDR3aa: CASSLVAGWSTDTQYF; CDR3nt: TGTGCCAGCAGCTTAGTGGCAGGTTGGAGCACAGATACGCAGTATTTT
j_gene: TRBJ1-1; v_gene: TRBV9; len: 13; d_gene: NA; abundance: NA; CDR3aa: CASSRGGSTEAFF; CDR3nt: TGTGCCAGCAGCCGAGGGGGGTCTACTGAAGCTTTCTTT
j_gene: TRBJ1-1; v_gene: TRBV7-2; len: 11; d_gene: TRBD1; abundance: NA; CDR3aa: CASSYRDRAFF; CDR3nt: TGTGCCAGCAGCTACCGGGACAGAGCTTTCTTT
j_gene: TRBJ1-1; v_gene: TRBV5-6; len: 12; d_gene: NA; abundance: NA; CDR3aa: CASSLSDTEAFF; CDR3nt: TGTGCCAGCAGCTTGAGTGACACTGAAGCTTTCTTT
j_gene: TRBJ2-2; v_gene: TRBV28; len: 13; d_gene: NA; abundance: NA; CDR3aa: CASSLTGTGELFF; CDR3nt: TGTGCCAGCAGTTTAACGGGAACCGGGGAGCTGTTTTTT
j_gene: TRBJ2-1; v_gene: TRBV5-8; len: 15; d_gene: NA; abundance: few; CDR3aa: CASSLRRAFYNEQFF; CDR3nt: TGTGCCAGCAGCTTACGGAGGGCCTTCTACAATGAGCAGTTCTTC
j_gene: TRBJ1-4; v_gene: TRBV11-2; len: 14; d_gene: TRBD1; abundance: NA; CDR3aa: CASSFRDRGGKLFF; CDR3nt: TGTGCCAGCAGCTTCCGGGACAGGGGAGGGAAACTGTTTTTT
j_gene: TRBJ1-2; v_gene: TRBV5-1; len: 13; d_gene: TRBD1; abundance: NA; CDR3aa: CASSFRTGYGYTF; CDR3nt: TGCGCCAGCAGCTTCCGGACAGGCTATGGCTACACCTTC
j_gene: TRBJ2-3; v_gene: TRBV5-6; len: 15; d_gene: NA; abundance: NA; CDR3aa: CASSLGQGYVHTQYF; CDR3nt: TGTGCCAGCAGCTTGGGTCAGGGGTACGTTCATACGCAGTATTTT
j_gene: TRBJ1-4; v_gene: TRBV6-5; len: 15; d_gene: TRBD1; abundance: NA; CDR3aa: CASRYTGGTNEKLFF; CDR3nt: TGTGCCAGCAGGTATACAGGGGGCACTAATGAAAAACTGTTTTTT
j_gene: TRBJ1-5; v_gene: TRBV6-5; len: 12; d_gene: NA; abundance: NA; CDR3aa: CASRVWSGPQHF; CDR3nt: TGTGCCAGCAGGGTATGGTCAGGGCCCCAGCATTTT
j_gene: TRBJ1-5; v_gene: TRBV7-8; len: 16; d_gene: TRBD1; abundance: NA; CDR3aa: CASSHEDLTGGQPQHF; CDR3nt: TGTGCCAGCAGCCATGAAGACCTGACAGGGGGTCAGCCCCAGCATTTT
j_gene: TRBJ1-6; v_gene: TRBV9; len: 15; d_gene: TRBD1; abundance: NA; CDR3aa: CASSVAGTVNSPLHF; CDR3nt: TGTGCCAGCAGCGTAGCCGGGACAGTTAATTCACCCCTCCACTTT
j_gene: TRBJ1-2; v_gene: TRBV28; len: 15; d_gene: NA; abundance: NA; CDR3aa: CASSLITIGNYGYTF; CDR3nt: TGTGCCAGCAGTTTAATAACAATCGGGAACTATGGCTACACCTTC
j_gene: TRBJ1-2; v_gene: TRBV2; len: 16; d_gene: NA; abundance: NA; CDR3aa: CARPKAGGPPRAGYTF; CDR3nt: TGTGCCAGACCGAAGGCCGGGGGCCCCCCCCGGGCTGGCTACACCTTC
j_gene: TRBJ1-2; v_gene: TRBV2; len: 15; d_gene: NA; abundance: NA; CDR3aa: CASSVEGGKGYGYTF; CDR3nt: TGTGCCAGCAGCGTCGAGGGGGGAAAAGGCTATGGCTACACCTTC
j_gene: TRBJ2-3; v_gene: TRBV4-2; len: 20; d_gene: TRBD2; abundance: NA; CDR3aa: CASSHSRLAVAGGGTDTQYF; CDR3nt: TGTGCCAGCAGCCATTCCCGCTTGGCCGTAGCGGGGGGAGGCACAGATACGCAGTATTTT
j_gene: TRBJ2-2; v_gene: TRBV7-2; len: 12; d_gene: NA; abundance: NA; CDR3aa: CASSSDSGELFF; CDR3nt: TGTGCCAGCAGCTCGGATTCGGGGGAGCTGTTTTTT
j_gene: TRBJ2-5; v_gene: TRBV19; len: 17; d_gene: TRBD2; abundance: NA; CDR3aa: CASSTRQLANERETQYF; CDR3nt: TGTGCCAGTAGTACGCGCCAACTAGCGAATGAGAGGGAGACCCAGTACTTC
j_gene: TRBJ2-2; v_gene: TRBV7-3; len: 15; d_gene: NA; abundance: NA; CDR3aa: CASSLIGQGTGELFF; CDR3nt: TGTGCCAGCAGCTTAATAGGGCAGGGCACCGGGGAGCTGTTTTTT
j_gene: TRBJ2-2; v_gene: TRBV7-2; len: 15; d_gene: TRBD2; abundance: NA; CDR3aa: CASSPMSGGIGELFF; CDR3nt: TGTGCCAGCAGCCCTATGAGCGGGGGAATCGGGGAGCTGTTTTTT
j_gene: TRBJ1-5; v_gene: TRBV4-1; len: 18; d_gene: TRBD1; abundance: NA; CDR3aa: CASSLGRPRDRGNQPQHF; CDR3nt: TGCGCCAGCAGCCTAGGAAGACCGCGGGACAGGGGCAATCAGCCCCAGCATTTT
j_gene: TRBJ2-7; v_gene: TRBV27; len: 12; d_gene: NA; abundance: NA; CDR3aa: CASSLQGYEQYF; CDR3nt: TGTGCCAGCAGTTTGCAGGGTTACGAGCAGTACTTC
j_gene: TRBJ1-2; v_gene: TRBV9; len: 13; d_gene: TRBD1; abundance: NA; CDR3aa: CASSGTGAGGYTF; CDR3nt: TGTGCCAGCAGCGGGACAGGTGCCGGTGGCTACACCTTC
j_gene: TRBJ1-2; v_gene: TRBV9; len: 17; d_gene: NA; abundance: NA; CDR3aa: CASSVAYSSDRSYGYTF; CDR3nt: TGTGCCAGCAGCGTAGCTTATTCGTCGGATCGATCCTATGGCTACACCTTC
j_gene: TRBJ2-2; v_gene: TRBV5-4; len: 15; d_gene: NA; abundance: NA; CDR3aa: CASSPGTKNTGELFF; CDR3nt: TGTGCCAGCAGCCCCGGTACAAAAAACACCGGGGAGCTGTTTTTT
j_gene: TRBJ2-1; v_gene: TRBV15; len: 17; d_gene: TRBD2; abundance: NA; CDR3aa: CATSRVGSAGGWDEQFF; CDR3nt: TGTGCCACCAGCAGAGTGGGATCGGCGGGAGGATGGGATGAGCAGTTCTTC
j_gene: TRBJ1-5; v_gene: TRBV18; len: 14; d_gene: NA; abundance: once; CDR3aa: CASSRSGVDQPQHF; CDR3nt: TGTGCCAGCTCAAGGTCAGGGGTGGATCAGCCCCAGCATTTT
j_gene: TRBJ2-1; v_gene: TRBV27; len: 16; d_gene: TRBD2; abundance: NA; CDR3aa: CASSLSGLAGYNEQFF; CDR3nt: TGTGCCAGCAGCTTATCGGGACTAGCGGGATACAATGAGCAGTTCTTC
j_gene: TRBJ2-7; v_gene: TRBV14; len: 15; d_gene: NA; abundance: NA; CDR3aa: CASSQGSFPTYEQYF; CDR3nt: TGTGCCAGCAGCCAAGGCAGCTTCCCAACCTACGAGCAGTACTTC
j_gene: TRBJ2-2; v_gene: TRBV4-3; len: 16; d_gene: TRBD1; abundance: NA; CDR3aa: CASSHRTGANTGELFF; CDR3nt: TGCGCCAGCAGCCACAGGACAGGAGCGAACACCGGGGAGCTGTTTTTT
j_gene: TRBJ1-2; v_gene: TRBV6-5; len: 13; d_gene: NA; abundance: NA; CDR3aa: CASSPRGAYGYTF; CDR3nt: TGTGCCAGCAGCCCGAGGGGGGCCTATGGCTACACCTTC
j_gene: TRBJ1-1; v_gene: TRBV5-1; len: 14; d_gene: NA; abundance: NA; CDR3aa: CASSLKTDSAEAFF; CDR3nt: TGCGCCAGCAGCTTGAAGACCGACAGCGCTGAAGCTTTCTTT
j_gene: TRBJ2-2; v_gene: TRBV29-1; len: 13; d_gene: NA; abundance: NA; CDR3aa: CSVGTGNTGELFF; CDR3nt: TGCAGCGTTGGCACAGGGAATACCGGGGAGCTGTTTTTT
j_gene: TRBJ2-7; v_gene: TRBV6-1; len: 13; d_gene: TRBD1; abundance: NA; CDR3aa: CASSEVGGHEQYF; CDR3nt: TGTGCCAGCAGTGAAGTAGGGGGCCACGAGCAGTACTTC
j_gene: TRBJ1-1; v_gene: TRBV19; len: 14; d_gene: TRBD1; abundance: NA; CDR3aa: CASSMAGGHTEAFF; CDR3nt: TGTGCCAGTAGTATGGCAGGGGGACACACTGAAGCTTTCTTT